The present T cell receptor (beta chain) was sequenced within a study of regulatory T cells in long-lasting Graves disease. Building the TCR beta libraries relied on iRepertoire HTBI primers, and CDR3 regions underwent Arm-PCR. TCRdb re-analysed the multiplex PCR reads in MiXCR, keeping a single row per CDR3 protein. Here the sample spans hundreds of thousands of distinct CDR3 sequences, around 11% being singletons. This clonotype was observed at least ten times. Time point meaning: newly diagnosed GD, antithyroid drugs for less than 3 months. From PBMCs, RNA was extracted and then used to make the TCR library. CDR1 and CDR2 from the germline V gene are SGHNT and YENEEA. The V gene lost 5 bases and the J gene lost 3 bases, with 12 bases spanning the gap. There are 14 residues in the CDR3. A further study also used this sample, focusing on T cells in Graves' hyperthyroidism and ophthalmopathy.

This clonotype originated in a woman aged 30 to 39 with Graves disease. The chain employs TRBV11-3 and TRBJ2-3; D not resolved. Source: peripheral blood mononuclear cells (PBMCs), taken at new diagnosis, from a patient treated with antithyroid drugs. Written as DNA, the CDR3 is TGTGCCAGCAGCCCCGTACCCTATACAGATACGCAGTATTTT. Translated, it gives CASSPVPYTDTQYF.